This TCR beta chain was captured by sequencing in a study of sequential checkpoint blockade in melanoma. The treatment was: randomized to nivolumab then ipilimumab (arm A) or the reverse (arm B). Profiling relied on immunoSEQ multiplex PCR, and the TCRdb table lists in-frame clones only, not all of them. The table shows 4,000 to 5,500 clones, with over 70% occurring only once. The CDR3 contains 16 residues. Germline V gene lookup returns CDR1 MDHEN and CDR2 SYDVKM. With 7 bases removed from V and 6 bases from J, the gap between germline ends came to 24 bases. The sequencing here drew on CD8+ T cells sorted from blood (inferred from file names), taken from a patient given nivolumab and ipilimumab in sequence. The receptor comes from a human donor with melanoma. The V and J genes are TRBV28 and TRBJ1-2, with D tentatively TRBD1 (6 bases). CDR3 in amino acids: CASNSPLGDKKDGYTF. CDR3 DNA: TGTGCCAGCAATTCTCCCCTCGGGGACAAAAAGGATGGCTACACCTTC.